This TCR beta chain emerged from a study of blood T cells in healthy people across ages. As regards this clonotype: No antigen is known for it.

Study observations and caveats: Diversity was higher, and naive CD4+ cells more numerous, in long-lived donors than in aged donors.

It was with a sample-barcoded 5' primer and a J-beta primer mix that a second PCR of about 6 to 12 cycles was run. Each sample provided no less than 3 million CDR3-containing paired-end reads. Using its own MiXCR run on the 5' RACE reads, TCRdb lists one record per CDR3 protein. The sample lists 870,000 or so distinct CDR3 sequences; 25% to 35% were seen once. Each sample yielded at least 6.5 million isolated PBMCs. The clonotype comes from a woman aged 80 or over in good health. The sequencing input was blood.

DNA for the CDR3: TGTGCCAGCAGCTTAATCGGGTTAATCACCTACAATGAGCAGTTCTTC. This gives the protein CASSLIGLITYNEQFF. This chain joins TRBV7-2 and TRBJ2-1; D unresolved. The CDR3 totals 16 residues. Germline assignment: CDR1 SGHTA and CDR2 FQGNSA. Trimming removed 2 bases at V and 2 bases at J, with 13 bases between.